The T cell receptor beta chain under discussion was sequenced for a study of cytomegalovirus exposure and HLA in healthy donors. This clone occurred once. Measured with immunoSEQ multiplex PCR; TCRdb has only the in-frame clones, and not every one. The sample contains 100,000 to 120,000 clones, approximately 89% of which appear only once. Germline lookup yields CDR1 SGHTA and CDR2 FQGNSA. V lost 6 bases to trimming and J lost 3 bases, with 9 bases between them. There are 12 residues in the CDR3. Source material: PBMCs. The chain links TRBV7-2 to TRBJ2-7, with D possibly TRBD2 on 6 matching bases. The TCR was taken from a woman aged 18-29 years in good health and CMV-seronegative. The CDR3 spells CASREGIYEQYF. The CDR3, as DNA: TGTGCCAGCAGGGAGGGGATCTACGAGCAGTACTTC.